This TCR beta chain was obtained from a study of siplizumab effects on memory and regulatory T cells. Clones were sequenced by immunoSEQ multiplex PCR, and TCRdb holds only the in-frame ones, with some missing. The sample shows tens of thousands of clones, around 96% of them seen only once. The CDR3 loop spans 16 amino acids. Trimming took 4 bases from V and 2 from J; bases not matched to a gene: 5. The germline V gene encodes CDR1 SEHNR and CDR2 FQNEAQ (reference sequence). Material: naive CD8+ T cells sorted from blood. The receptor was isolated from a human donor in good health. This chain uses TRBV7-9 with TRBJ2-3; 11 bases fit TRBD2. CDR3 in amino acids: CASSSQTSGVTDTQYF. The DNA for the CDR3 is TGTGCCAGCAGCTCCCAGACTAGCGGGGTCACAGATACGCAGTATTTT.